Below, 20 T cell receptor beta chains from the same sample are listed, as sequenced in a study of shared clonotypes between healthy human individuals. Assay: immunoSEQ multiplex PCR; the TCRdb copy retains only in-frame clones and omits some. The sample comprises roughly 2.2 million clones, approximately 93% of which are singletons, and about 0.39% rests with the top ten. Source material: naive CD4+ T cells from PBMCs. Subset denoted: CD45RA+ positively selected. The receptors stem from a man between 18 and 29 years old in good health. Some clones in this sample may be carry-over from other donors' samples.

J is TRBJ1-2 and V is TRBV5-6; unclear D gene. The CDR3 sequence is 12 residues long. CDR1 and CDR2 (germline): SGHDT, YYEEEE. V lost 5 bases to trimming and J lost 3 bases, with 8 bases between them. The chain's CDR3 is CASRRVDYGYTF. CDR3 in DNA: TGTGCCAGCAGGCGGGTTGACTATGGCTACACCTTC.

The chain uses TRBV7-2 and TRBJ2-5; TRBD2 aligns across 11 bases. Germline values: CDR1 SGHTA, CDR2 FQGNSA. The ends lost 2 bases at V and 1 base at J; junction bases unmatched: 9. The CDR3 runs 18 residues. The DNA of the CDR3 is TGTGCCAGCAGCTTATGGTCCTCCGGGACTAGCGGCCAAGAGACCCAGTACTTC. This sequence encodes CASSLWSSGTSGQETQYF.

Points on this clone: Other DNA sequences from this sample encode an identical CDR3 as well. The CDR3 DNA follows: TGTGCCAGCAGCTTGGTTGGAGGGGGCCCCTCCTACGAGCAGTACTTC. This gives the protein CASSLVGGGPSYEQYF. J is TRBJ2-7 and V is TRBV5-4, with D perhaps matching TRBD1 (7 bases). The CDR3 loop spans 16 amino acids. Trimming removed 0 bases from V and 0 bases from J, with 13 bases in between. Germline CDR1 SGHNT, CDR2 YYREEE (reference sequence). Supplemented by reference TRBV5-4 and TRBJ2-7, the full variable domain reads ETGVTQSPTHLIKTRGQQVTLRCSSQSGHNTVSWYQQALGQGPQFIFQYYREEENGRGNFPPRFSGLQFPNYSSELNVNALELDDSALYLCASSLVGGGPSYEQYFGPGTRLTVT.

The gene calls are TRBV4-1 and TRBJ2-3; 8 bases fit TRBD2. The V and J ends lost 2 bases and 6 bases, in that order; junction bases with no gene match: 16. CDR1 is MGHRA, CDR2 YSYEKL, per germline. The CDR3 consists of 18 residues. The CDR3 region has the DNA TGCGCCAGCAGCCAAACTTCTGGACTAGCCTCCTCCCGGGATACGCAGTATTTT. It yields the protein CASSQTSGLASSRDTQYF.

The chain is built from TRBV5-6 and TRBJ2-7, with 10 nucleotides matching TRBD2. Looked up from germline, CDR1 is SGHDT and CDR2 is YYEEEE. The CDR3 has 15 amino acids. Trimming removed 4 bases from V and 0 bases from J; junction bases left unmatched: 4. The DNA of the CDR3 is TGTGCCAGCAGCCAAGGACTAGCGGCCTCCTACGAGCAGTACTTC. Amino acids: CASSQGLAASYEQYF.

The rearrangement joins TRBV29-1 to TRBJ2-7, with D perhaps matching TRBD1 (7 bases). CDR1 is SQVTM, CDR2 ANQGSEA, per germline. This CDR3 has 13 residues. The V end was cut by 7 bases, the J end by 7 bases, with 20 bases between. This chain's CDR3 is CSGGTAGHGEQYF. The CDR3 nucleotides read TGCAGCGGGGGGACAGCGGGCCACGGAGAGCAGTACTTC.

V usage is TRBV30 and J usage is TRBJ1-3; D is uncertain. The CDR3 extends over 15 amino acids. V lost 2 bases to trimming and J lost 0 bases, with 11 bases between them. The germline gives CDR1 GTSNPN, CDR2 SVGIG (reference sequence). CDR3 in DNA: TGTGCCTGGAGTAACGAGGTGGGCTCTGGAAACACCATATATTTT. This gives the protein CAWSNEVGSGNTIYF.

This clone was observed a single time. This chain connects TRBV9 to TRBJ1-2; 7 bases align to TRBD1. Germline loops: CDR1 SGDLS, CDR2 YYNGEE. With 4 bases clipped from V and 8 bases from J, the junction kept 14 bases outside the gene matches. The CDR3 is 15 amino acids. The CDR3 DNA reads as TGTGCCAGCAGCCAAACGGAGACAGGGAGGAGCGGCTACACCTTC. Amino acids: CASSQTETGRSGYTF.

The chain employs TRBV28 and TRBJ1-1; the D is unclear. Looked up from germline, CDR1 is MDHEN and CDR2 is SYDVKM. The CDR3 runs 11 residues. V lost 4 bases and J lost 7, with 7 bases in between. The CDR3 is CASSSSGEAFF. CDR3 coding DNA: TGTGCCAGCAGTTCGTCAGGTGAAGCTTTCTTT.

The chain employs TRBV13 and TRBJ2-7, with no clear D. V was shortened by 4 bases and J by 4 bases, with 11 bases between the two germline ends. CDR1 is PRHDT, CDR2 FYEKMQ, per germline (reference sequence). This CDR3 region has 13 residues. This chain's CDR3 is CASSSGRDYEQYF. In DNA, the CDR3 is TGTGCCAGCAGCTCTGGGCGCGATTACGAGCAGTACTTC.

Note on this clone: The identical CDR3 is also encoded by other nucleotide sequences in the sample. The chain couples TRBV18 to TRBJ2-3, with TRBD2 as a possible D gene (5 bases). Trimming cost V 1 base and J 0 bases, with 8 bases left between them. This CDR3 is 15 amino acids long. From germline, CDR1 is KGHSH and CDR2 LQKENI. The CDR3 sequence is CASSPRLASTDTQYF. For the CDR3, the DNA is TGTGCCAGCTCACCACGGCTAGCTAGCACAGATACGCAGTATTTT.

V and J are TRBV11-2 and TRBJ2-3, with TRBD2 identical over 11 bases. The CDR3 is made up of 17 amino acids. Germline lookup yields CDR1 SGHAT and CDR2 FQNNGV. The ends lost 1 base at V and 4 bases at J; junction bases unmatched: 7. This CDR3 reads CASSLVLSTSGADTQYF. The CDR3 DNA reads TGTGCCAGCAGCTTAGTTTTATCGACTAGCGGGGCAGATACGCAGTATTTT.

The DNA of the CDR3 is TGTGCCATCAGTGAAATCCGGGACAGAGCTAACTATGGCTACACCTTC. Encoded protein: CAISEIRDRANYGYTF. The chain is built from TRBV10-3 and TRBJ1-2; 7 bases agree with TRBD1. With V trimmed by 3 bases and J by 0 bases, 7 bases remained unmatched. The CDR3 spans 16 residues. Germline V gene lookup returns CDR1 ENHRY and CDR2 SYGVKD.

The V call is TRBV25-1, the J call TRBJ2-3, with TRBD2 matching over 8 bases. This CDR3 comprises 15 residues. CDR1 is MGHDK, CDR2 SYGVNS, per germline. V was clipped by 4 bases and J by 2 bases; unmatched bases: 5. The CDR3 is CASSGLAGPTDTQYF. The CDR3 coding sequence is TGTGCCAGCAGTGGTCTAGCGGGTCCCACAGATACGCAGTATTTT.

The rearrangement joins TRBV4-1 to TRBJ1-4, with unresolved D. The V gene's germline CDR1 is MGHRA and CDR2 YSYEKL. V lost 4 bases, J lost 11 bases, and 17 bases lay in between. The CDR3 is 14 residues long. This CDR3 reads CASSPREVLQKLFF. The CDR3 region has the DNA TGCGCCAGCAGCCCGAGGGAGGTTTTACAGAAACTGTTTTTT.

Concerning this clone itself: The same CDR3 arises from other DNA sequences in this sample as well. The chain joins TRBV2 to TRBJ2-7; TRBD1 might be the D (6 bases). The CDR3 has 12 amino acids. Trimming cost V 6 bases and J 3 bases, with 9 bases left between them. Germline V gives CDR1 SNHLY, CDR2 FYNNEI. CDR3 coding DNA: TGTGCCAGCAGGGACAGAAGCTACGAGCAGTACTTC. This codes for CASRDRSYEQYF.

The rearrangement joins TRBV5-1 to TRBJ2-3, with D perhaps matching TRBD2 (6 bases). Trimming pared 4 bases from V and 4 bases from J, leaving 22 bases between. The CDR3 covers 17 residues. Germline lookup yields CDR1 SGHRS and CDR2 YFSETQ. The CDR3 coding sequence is TGCGCCAGCAGCGTAAATCCGGGGCCCGGAGGGGCAGATACGCAGTATTTT. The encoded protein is CASSVNPGPGGADTQYF.

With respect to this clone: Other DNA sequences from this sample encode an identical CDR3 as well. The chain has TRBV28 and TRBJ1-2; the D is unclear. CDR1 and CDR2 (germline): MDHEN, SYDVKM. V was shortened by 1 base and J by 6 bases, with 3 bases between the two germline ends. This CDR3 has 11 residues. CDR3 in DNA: TGTGCCAGCAGTTTATCTCATGGCTACACCTTC. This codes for CASSLSHGYTF.

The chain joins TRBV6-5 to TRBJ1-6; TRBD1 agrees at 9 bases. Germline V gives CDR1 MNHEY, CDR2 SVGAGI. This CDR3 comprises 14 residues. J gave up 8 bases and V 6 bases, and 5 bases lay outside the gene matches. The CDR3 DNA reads TGTGCCAGCAGATGGGACAGGGCATATTCACCCCTCCACTTT. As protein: CASRWDRAYSPLHF.

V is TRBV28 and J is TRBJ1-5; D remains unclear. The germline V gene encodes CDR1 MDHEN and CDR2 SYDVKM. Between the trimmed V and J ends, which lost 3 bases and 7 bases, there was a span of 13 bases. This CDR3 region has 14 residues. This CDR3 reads CASSFRRVSQPQHF. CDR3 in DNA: TGTGCCAGCAGTTTCCGGAGGGTGTCACAGCCCCAGCATTTT.